The rows below give T cell receptor beta chains drawn from one sample of a study of OX40 agonist ivuxolimab in advanced cancers. Sequencing used immunoSEQ multiplex PCR; TCRdb keeps in-frame clones, though not all of them. Of about 130,000 clones in the sample, 90% to 95% were seen once. This specimen was CD4+ or CD8+ T cells sorted from blood, taken in a trial of the OX40 agonist ivuxolimab. These receptors were collected from an adult with an advanced solid tumor such as melanoma, head and neck, liver or kidney cancer. CDR3s include the opening cysteine and the closing phenylalanine or tryptophan. D genes are given only for firm matches. Part of the rows lack a size; the others show once, few, many or a class for expanded clones.

j_call v_call clone_size d_call cdr3_nt cdr3_aa
TRBJ2-1 TRBV4-1 - TRBD2 TGCGCCAGCAGCCATTGGGGACTAACCGACAATGAGCAGTTCTTC CASSHWGLTDNEQFF
TRBJ2-2 TRBV2 - - TGTGCCAGCACAAGGGCCTCCACCGGGGAGCTGTTTTTT CASTRASTGELFF
TRBJ2-3 TRBV5-1 - TRBD2 TGCGCCAGCAGCTTGGGTAATAGCGGGGGAACAGATACGCAGTATTTT CASSLGNSGGTDTQYF
TRBJ1-2 TRBV5-6 - - TGTGCCAGCAGCTTGGGGATGCGGGCTTCGGGCTATGGCTACACCTTC CASSLGMRASGYGYTF
TRBJ2-7 TRBV7-2 - - TGTGCCAGCAGCCCCGACAGCGTCTCCTACGAGCAGTACTTC CASSPDSVSYEQYF
TRBJ2-7 TRBV7-2 once - TGTGCCAGCAGTCCTACCCCACAGGCGACTTTCTACGAGCAGTACTTC CASSPTPQATFYEQYF
TRBJ2-7 TRBV5-1 - - TGCGCCAGCAGCTCGCGCCGGGACCGTTCCTACGAGCAGTACTTC CASSSRRDRSYEQYF
TRBJ2-7 TRBV5-1 few - TGCGCCAGCAGCTTGGTAGCGGATCCTTCCTACGAGCAGTACTTC CASSLVADPSYEQYF
TRBJ1-3 TRBV19 - TRBD1 TGTGCCAGTAGTATAGATCGCCGACAGGGACGAAACACCATATATTTT CASSIDRRQGRNTIYF
TRBJ2-1 TRBV5-1 once - TGCGCCAGCAGCGACTTCGCAGGGGACAATGAGCAGTTCTTC CASSDFAGDNEQFF
TRBJ2-1 TRBV13 once TRBD2 TGTGCCAGCAGCTGGATGACTAGCGGCGCCTACAATGAGCAGTTCTTC CASSWMTSGAYNEQFF
TRBJ2-7 TRBV19 - TRBD1 TGTGCCAGTAGTCCAAGCTCCGGGACAGGGTTTAATTTCTACGAGCAGTACTTC CASSPSSGTGFNFYEQYF
TRBJ2-3 TRBV7-3 - TRBD1 TGTGCCAGCAGCAGGGGGACAGGCTCCACAGATACGCAGTATTTT CASSRGTGSTDTQYF
TRBJ1-1 TRBV11-2 once - TGTGCCAGCAGCTTAGTCGCGGGGAAAGCTTTCTTT CASSLVAGKAFF
TRBJ1-5 TRBV2 - - TGTGCCAGCAGTGAACCTAGAGGCGGTCAAAATCAGCCCCAGCATTTT CASSEPRGGQNQPQHF
TRBJ1-1 TRBV7-2 - - TGTGCCAGCAGCCCCCGTGCCAGGGCGGACACTGAAGCTTTCTTT CASSPRARADTEAFF
TRBJ2-2 TRBV19 - - TGTGCCAGTAGTATTCAGTTTCGGTCCGGGGAGCTGTTTTTT CASSIQFRSGELFF
TRBJ1-2 TRBV28 - TRBD1 TGTGCCAGCACCATTCAGGGGGCCTGGGGCTACACCTTC CASTIQGAWGYTF
TRBJ1-4 TRBV18 - - TGTGCCAGCTCACCACCGAGAGGGTTGGATGAAAAACTGTTTTTT CASSPPRGLDEKLFF
TRBJ2-3 TRBV4-3 - TRBD2 TGCGCCAGCAGCCAAGGACTAGCGGGGGGGGTTGTTACAGATACGCAGTATTTT CASSQGLAGGVVTDTQYF
TRBJ1-1 TRBV9 - - TGTGCCAGCAGCCCCCACTCGGGGGAGCTGGGTGAAGCTTTCTTT CASSPHSGELGEAFF
TRBJ2-5 TRBV30 - - TGTGCCTGGAGTAGACAGGATAGAGAAGAGACCCAGTACTTC CAWSRQDREETQYF
TRBJ2-1 TRBV2 once TRBD2 TGTGCCAGCAGTGTGTTAAGTAGGACTAGCGGGAGCTACAATGAGCAGTTCTTC CASSVLSRTSGSYNEQFF
TRBJ1-2 TRBV6-5 - - TGTGCCAGCAGTTACCGACAGCACTATGGCTACACCTTC CASSYRQHYGYTF
TRBJ2-7 TRBV7-2 - TRBD1 TGTGCCAGCAGCCTCCCTGGACAGGGGGCTGTCGAGCAGTACTTC CASSLPGQGAVEQYF
TRBJ2-7 TRBV12-2 - - TGTGCAAGTCGCTTAGCCACCCGGGGCGGGGTCGAGCAGTACTTC CASRLATRGGVEQYF
TRBJ2-7 TRBV5-5 - - TGTGCCAGCAGCCCCAGGGGGGGCACGGGGTACTTC CASSPRGGTGYF
TRBJ2-7 TRBV11-2 once TRBD2 TGTGCCAGCAGCTTATACGGGACTAGCTACGAGCAGTACTTC CASSLYGTSYEQYF
TRBJ2-7 TRBV30 - - TGTGCCTGGAGAGCCCGGGGGAAGGGGGCTACTTACGAGCAGTACTTC CAWRARGKGATYEQYF
TRBJ1-6 TRBV9 - - TGTGCCAGCAGCGTAGAGCCGTTGTTGGATTCACCCCTCCACTTT CASSVEPLLDSPLHF
TRBJ2-7 TRBV27 - - TGTGCCAGCAGTCCCTCTAGCTCCTACGAGCAGTACTTC CASSPSSSYEQYF
TRBJ2-3 TRBV9 - - TGTGCCAGCAGCGTAGTAGGGTTCACAGATACGCAGTATTTT CASSVVGFTDTQYF
TRBJ2-1 TRBV18 once - TGTGCCAGCTCCCGAACGGGGACGGGGCCCCAGGAGCAGTTCTTC CASSRTGTGPQEQFF
TRBJ2-5 TRBV7-7 once TRBD2 TGTGCCAGCAGCTACACCCCCCGGACTAGCGGGGGTCAGACCCTGTACTTC CASSYTPRTSGGQTLYF
TRBJ2-7 TRBV7-9 once - TGTGCCAGCAGCAAACCGGGGTACGAGCAGTACTTC CASSKPGYEQYF